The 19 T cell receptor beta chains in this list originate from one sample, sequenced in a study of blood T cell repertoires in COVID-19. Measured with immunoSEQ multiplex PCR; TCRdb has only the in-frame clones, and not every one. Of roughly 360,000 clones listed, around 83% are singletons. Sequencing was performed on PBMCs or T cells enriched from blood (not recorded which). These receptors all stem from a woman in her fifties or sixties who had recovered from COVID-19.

The DNA of the CDR3 is TGTGCCAGCAGCCAAGATCCCACTTCCTACACCTTC. Translated: CASSQDPTSYTF. The chain couples TRBV4-2 to TRBJ1-2; D ambiguous. V lost 0 bases and J lost 10, with 9 bases in between. This CDR3 region has 12 residues. Germline V CDR1 and CDR2: LGHNA, YNFKEQ.

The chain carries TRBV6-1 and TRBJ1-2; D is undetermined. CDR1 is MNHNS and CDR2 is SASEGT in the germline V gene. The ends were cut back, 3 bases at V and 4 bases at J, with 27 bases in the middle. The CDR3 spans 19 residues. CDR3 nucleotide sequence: TGTGCCAGCAGTGATAATTGGCGAGTGCGGGCCGGCAGTGTCTATGGCTACACCTTC. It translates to CASSDNWRVRAGSVYGYTF.

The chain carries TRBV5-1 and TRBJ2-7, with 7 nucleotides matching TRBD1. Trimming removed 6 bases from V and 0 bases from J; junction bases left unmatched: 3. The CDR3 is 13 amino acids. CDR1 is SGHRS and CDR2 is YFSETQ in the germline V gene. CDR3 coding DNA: TGCGCCAGCACTGGACAGGCCTCCTACGAGCAGTACTTC. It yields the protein CASTGQASYEQYF. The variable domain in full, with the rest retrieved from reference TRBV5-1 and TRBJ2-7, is KAGVTQTPRYLIKTRGQQVTLSCSPISGHRSVSWYQQTPGQGLQFLFEYFSETQRNKGNFPGRFSGRQFSNSRSEMNVSTLELGDSALYLCASTGQASYEQYFGPGTRLTVT.

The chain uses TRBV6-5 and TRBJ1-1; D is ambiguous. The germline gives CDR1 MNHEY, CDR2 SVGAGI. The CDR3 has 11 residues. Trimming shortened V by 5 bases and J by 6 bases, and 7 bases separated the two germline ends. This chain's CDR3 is CASSQVPEAFF. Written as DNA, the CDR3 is TGTGCCAGCAGTCAGGTCCCTGAAGCTTTCTTT.

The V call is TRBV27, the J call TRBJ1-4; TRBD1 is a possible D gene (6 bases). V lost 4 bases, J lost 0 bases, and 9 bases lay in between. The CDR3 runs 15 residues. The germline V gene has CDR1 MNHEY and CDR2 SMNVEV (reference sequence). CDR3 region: CASSSRTATNEKLFF. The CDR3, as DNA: TGTGCCAGCAGTTCGCGGACAGCAACTAATGAAAAACTGTTTTTT.

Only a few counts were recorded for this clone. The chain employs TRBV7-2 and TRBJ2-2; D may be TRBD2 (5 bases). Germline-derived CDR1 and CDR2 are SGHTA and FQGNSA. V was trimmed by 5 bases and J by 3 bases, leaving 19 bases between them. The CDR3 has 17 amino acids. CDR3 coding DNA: TGTGCCAGCAGCCTAAGTGGCGGCGGGCCCCACACCGGGGAGCTGTTTTTT. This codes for CASSLSGGGPHTGELFF.

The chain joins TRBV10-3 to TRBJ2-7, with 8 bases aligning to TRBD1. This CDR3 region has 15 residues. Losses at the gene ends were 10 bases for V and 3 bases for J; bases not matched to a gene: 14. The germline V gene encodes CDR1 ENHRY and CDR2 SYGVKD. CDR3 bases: TGTGCCACTAAGAACTCCGGGACAGGTAACTACGAGCAGTACTTC. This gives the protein CATKNSGTGNYEQYF.

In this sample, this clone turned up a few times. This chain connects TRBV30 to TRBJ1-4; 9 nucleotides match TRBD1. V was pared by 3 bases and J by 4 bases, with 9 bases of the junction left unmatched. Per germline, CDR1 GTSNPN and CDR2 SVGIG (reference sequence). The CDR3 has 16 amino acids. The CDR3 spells CAWRGTGRAGNEKLFF. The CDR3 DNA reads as TGTGCCTGGAGAGGGACAGGGAGAGCGGGTAATGAAAAACTGTTTTTT.

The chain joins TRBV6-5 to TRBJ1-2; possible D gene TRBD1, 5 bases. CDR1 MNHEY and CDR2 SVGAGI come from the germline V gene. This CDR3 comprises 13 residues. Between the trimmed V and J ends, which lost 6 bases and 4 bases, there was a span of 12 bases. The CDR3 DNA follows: TGTGCCAGCAGCCCCCCGGGGGGCTATGGCTACACCTTC. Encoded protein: CASSPPGGYGYTF.

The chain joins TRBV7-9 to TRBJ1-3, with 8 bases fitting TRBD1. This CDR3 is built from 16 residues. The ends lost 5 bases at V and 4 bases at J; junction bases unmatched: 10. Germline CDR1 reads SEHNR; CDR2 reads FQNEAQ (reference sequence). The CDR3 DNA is TGTGCCAGCAGCCCGTGGGGCAGGGGGCGAGGAAACACCATATATTTT. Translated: CASSPWGRGRGNTIYF. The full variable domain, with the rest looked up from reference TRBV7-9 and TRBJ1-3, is DTGVSQNPRHKITKRGQNVTFRCDPISEHNRLYWYRQTLGQGPEFLTYFQNEAQLEKSRLLSDRFSAERPKGSFSTLEIQRTEQGDSAMYLCASSPWGRGRGNTIYFGEGSWLTVV.

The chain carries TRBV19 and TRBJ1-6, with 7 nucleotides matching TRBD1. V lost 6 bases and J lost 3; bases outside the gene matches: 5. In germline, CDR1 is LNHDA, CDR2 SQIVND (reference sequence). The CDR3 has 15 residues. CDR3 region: CASRETGRYNSPLHF. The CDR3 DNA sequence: TGTGCCAGTAGGGAGACAGGGCGCTATAATTCACCCCTCCACTTT.

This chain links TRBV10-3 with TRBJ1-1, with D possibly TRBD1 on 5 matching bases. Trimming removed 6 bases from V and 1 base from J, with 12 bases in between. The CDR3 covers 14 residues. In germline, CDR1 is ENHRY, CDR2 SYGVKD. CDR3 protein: CAIRGNTGNTEAFF. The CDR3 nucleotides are TGTGCCATCAGAGGGAATACAGGGAACACTGAAGCTTTCTTT.

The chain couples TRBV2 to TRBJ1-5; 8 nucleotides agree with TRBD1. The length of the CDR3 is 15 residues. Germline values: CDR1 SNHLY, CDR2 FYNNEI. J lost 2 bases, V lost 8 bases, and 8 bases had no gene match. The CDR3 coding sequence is TGTGCCAGCGGGCCAGGGGGCGGTCGCAATCAGCCCCAGCATTTT. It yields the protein CASGPGGGRNQPQHF. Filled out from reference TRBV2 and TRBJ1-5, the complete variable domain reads EPEVTQTPSHQVTQMGQEVILRCVPISNHLYFYWYRQILGQKVEFLVSFYNNEISEKSEIFDDQFSVERPDGSNFTLKIRSTKLEDSAMYFCASGPGGGRNQPQHFGDGTRLSIL.

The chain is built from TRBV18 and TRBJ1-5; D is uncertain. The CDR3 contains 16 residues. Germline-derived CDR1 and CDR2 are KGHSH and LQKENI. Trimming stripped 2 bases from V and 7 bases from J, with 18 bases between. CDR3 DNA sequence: TGTGCCAGCTCACCATTATCCGAAGCGGGCGCCCAGCCCCAGCATTTT. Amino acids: CASSPLSEAGAQPQHF.

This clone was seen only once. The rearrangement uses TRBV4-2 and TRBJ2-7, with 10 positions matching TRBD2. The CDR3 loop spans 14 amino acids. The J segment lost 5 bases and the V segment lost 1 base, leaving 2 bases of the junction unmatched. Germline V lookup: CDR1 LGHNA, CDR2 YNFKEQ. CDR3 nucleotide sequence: TGTGCCAGCAGCCAAGCTCTAGCGGGAGACGAGCAGTACTTC. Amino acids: CASSQALAGDEQYF.

The CDR3 DNA reads TGCAGTGCTAGCCGGGACAGCATAGCGTATTTT. Protein sequence: CSASRDSIAYF. V gene TRBV20-1 combines with J gene TRBJ2-3; 7 bases agree with TRBD1. The CDR3 loop spans 11 amino acids. Germline CDR1 reads DFQATT; CDR2 reads SNEGSKA (reference sequence). Trimming at V came to 3 bases and at J to 14 bases, leaving 8 bases not matched to a gene.

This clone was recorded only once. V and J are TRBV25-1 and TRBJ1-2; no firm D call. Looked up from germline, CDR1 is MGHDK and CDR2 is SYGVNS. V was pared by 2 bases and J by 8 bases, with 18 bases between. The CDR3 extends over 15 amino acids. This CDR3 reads CASSEQTALTEGYTF. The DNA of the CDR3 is TGTGCCAGCAGTGAACAGACTGCCTTAACGGAGGGCTACACCTTC.

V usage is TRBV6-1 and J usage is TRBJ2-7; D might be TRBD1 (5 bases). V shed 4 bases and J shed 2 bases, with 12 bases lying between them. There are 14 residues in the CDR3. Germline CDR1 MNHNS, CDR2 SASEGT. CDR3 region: CASSARQGTYEQYF. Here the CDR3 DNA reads TGTGCCAGCAGTGCCCGGCAGGGAACCTACGAGCAGTACTTC.

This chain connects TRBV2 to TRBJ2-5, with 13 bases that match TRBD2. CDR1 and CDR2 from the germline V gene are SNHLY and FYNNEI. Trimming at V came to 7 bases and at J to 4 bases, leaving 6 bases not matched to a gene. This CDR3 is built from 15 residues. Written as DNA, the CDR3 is TGTGCCAGCAAACTAGCGGGAGGGCCGGTAGAGACCCAGTACTTC. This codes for CASKLAGGPVETQYF.